This TCR beta chain was sequenced during a study of Ad26.COV2.S vaccination and SARS-CoV-2 variants (dated by TCRdb to the early 2020s). With respect to the entire study: Vaccine-arm donors came from COV1001, a multicentre, randomized, double-blind, placebo-controlled phase I-IIa trial of Ad26.COV2.S in healthy adults. Ad26.COV2.S was administered intramuscularly at 5 x 10^10 or 1 x 10^11 viral particles, either as a single shot or as two shots given 56 days apart. Sequencing of the TCRbeta repertoire served to evaluate the specificity and breadth of SARS-CoV-2-reactive T cell receptors following Ad26.COV2.S vaccination. Investigators remained blinded to trial group allocation during experiments and outcome assessment. The TCR-sequenced set comprised about 32 samples: around 20 Ad26.COV2.S vaccine recipients, 5 placebo recipients and 8 SARS-CoV-2 convalescent individuals. Participants in the trial were split at random into five groups of five each, receiving low-dose or high-dose Ad26.COV2.S once or twice, or else placebo on both occasions. Broader findings and caveats from the paper: Comparable non-spike TCR breadth was observed between vaccine and placebo recipients, consistent with only spike being contained in the vaccine. The authors noted that the TCR breadth and depth analyses may have underestimated total T cell responses. Substantial breadth of spike-specific CD8+ and CD4+ T cell responses was reported after vaccination. The study was not powered for comparison of responses between vaccine doses or regimens. Spike-specific TCR breadth was higher in Ad26.COV2.S recipients than in placebo recipients (P = 0.0014).

The immunoSEQ Assay was the method used to sequence TCRbeta CDR3 regions. After extraction, genomic DNA underwent amplification by bias-controlled multiplex PCR, followed by high-throughput sequencing. For the original study's pipeline: To quantify the absolute abundance of each unique TCRbeta CDR3 region, sequences were collapsed and filtered. T cell fraction was estimated by normalizing TCRbeta template counts to usable DNA, which was measured by amplifying reference genes present in all nucleated cells. Repertoire TCRs were annotated as SARS-CoV-2-specific by exact matching of V gene, CDR3 amino acid sequence and J gene to a known reactive TCR set. MIRA supplied the reference SARS-CoV-2 TCR set, which was filtered for enrichment in COVID-19-positive ImmuneCODE repertoires so that public or cross-reactive TCRs were removed. Based on the MIRA antigens, annotated TCRs were further analysed at the level of specific ORF or position within ORF. Depth was the summed frequency of annotated unique rearrangements, while breadth was defined as annotated unique rearrangements over total unique productive rearrangements. Two-sided Wilcoxon rank-sum tests were used to compare TCR breadth between groups. What TCRdb holds here is the immuneACCESS table cut down to in-frame rearrangements. Part of the clones is not present; checked against another copy, under half of the missing clones reflect an unresolved V gene, and the others are unexplained. V, J and clone size were drawn from that table, and D and trimming were deduced from the DNA. A total of 350,000 to 600,000 clones appear in this sample, 89% of them only once. The ten top clones hold 1.7% of the sample.

A remark on this clone: Its antigen target is currently unknown. No base-level quality is on record; no much larger clone is a single base apart.

Spanning cysteine to phenylalanine, the CDR3 consists of 17 amino acids. Only the CDR3 DNA is retained, 51 bases long and in frame from the first base. Via the germline V gene, CDR1 is KGHSH and CDR2 LQKENI. V lost 0 bases and J lost 0 bases, and the count of bases not matched to a germline gene is 5. The sample's treatment or condition label is to be understood as: roughly 20 received Ad26.COV2.S at low or high dose, single or two shots; about five received placebo; per-sample allocation not given. Repertoires of vaccine and placebo recipients were sequenced from samples collected on day 63 after the first injection. Cohort 1b enrolled about two dozen adults aged 18-55 years at a single site in Boston, USA, between 29 July and 7 August 2020. Ad26.COV2.S consisted of a replication-incompetent adenovirus type 26 vector by which a prefusion-stabilized SARS-CoV-2 spike protein from the original Wuhan strain was expressed.

The chain is made from TRBV18 and TRBJ2-1; 7 bases in between match TRBD2. The source is a person aged 18 to 59 who received the Ad26.COV2.S COVID-19 vaccine or a placebo. The specimen comprised peripheral blood, sampled in a trial of Ad26.COV2.S vaccine versus placebo. The DNA is TGTGCCAGCTCACCACCCTTCGGCGGGAGCTCCTACAATGAGCAGTTCTTC. It translates to CASSPPFGGSSYNEQFF.